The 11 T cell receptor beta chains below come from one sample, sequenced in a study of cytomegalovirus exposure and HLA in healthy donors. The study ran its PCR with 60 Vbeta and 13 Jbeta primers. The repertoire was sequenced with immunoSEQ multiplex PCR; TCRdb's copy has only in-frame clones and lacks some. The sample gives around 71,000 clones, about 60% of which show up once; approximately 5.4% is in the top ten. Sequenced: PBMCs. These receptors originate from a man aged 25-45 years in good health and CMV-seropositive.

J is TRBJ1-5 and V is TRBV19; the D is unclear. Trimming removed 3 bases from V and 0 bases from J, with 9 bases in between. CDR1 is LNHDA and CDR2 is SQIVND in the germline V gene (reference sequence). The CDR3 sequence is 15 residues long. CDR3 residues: CASSIEAYSNQPQHF. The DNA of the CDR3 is TGTGCCAGTAGTATTGAGGCGTATAGCAATCAGCCCCAGCATTTT.

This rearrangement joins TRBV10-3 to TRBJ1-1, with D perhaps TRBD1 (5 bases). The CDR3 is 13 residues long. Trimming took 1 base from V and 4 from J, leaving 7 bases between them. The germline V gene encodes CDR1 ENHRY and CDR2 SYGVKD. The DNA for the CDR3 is TGTGCCATCAGTGAGTACGGGGGCACTGAAGCTTTCTTT. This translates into CAISEYGGTEAFF.

CDR3 DNA sequence: TGTGCCAGTAGTATTGGTAGCGCGAGAGGGCAGTTCTTC. Amino acid sequence: CASSIGSARGQFF. This chain connects TRBV19 to TRBJ2-1; possibly TRBD2 for D (5 bases). This CDR3 has 13 amino acids. Per the germline V gene, CDR1 is LNHDA and CDR2 is SQIVND (reference sequence). The V end lost 3 bases, the J end lost 12 bases, and 15 bases lay between the germline ends.

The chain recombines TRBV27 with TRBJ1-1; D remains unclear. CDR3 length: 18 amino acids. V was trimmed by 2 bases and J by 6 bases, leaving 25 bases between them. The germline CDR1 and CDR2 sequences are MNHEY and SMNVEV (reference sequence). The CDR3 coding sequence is TGTGCCAGCAGTTTACAAGACCCCCGGCGGGCACTGGACGCTGAAGCTTTCTTT. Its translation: CASSLQDPRRALDAEAFF.

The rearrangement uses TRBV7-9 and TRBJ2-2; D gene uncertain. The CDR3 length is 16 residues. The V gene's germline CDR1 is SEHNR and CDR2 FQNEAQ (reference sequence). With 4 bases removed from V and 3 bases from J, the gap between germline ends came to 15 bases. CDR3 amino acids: CASSSNVEAYTGELFF. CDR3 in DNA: TGTGCCAGCAGCTCCAACGTAGAGGCGTACACCGGGGAGCTGTTTTTT.

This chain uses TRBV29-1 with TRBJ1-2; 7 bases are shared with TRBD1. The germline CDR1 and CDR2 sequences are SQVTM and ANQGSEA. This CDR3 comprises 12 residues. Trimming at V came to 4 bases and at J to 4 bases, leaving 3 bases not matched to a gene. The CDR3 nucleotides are TGCAGCGTTGTTCCAGGGGGCTATGGCTACACCTTC. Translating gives CSVVPGGYGYTF.

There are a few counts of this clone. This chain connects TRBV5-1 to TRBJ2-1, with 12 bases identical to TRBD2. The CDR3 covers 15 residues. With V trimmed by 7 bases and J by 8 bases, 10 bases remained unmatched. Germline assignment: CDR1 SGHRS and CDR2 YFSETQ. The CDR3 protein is CASSRASGGGDEQFF. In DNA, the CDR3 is TGCGCCAGCTCTCGGGCTAGCGGGGGGGGTGATGAGCAGTTCTTC.

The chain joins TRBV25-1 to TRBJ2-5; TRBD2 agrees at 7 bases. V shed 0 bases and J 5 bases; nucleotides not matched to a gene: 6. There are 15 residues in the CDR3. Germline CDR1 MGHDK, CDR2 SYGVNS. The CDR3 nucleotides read TGTGCCAGCAGTGAATATGCGGGAGAAACGGAGACCCAGTACTTC. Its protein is CASSEYAGETETQYF. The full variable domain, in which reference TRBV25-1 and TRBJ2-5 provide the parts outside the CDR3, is EADIYQTPRYLVIGTGKKITLECSQTMGHDKMYWYQQDPGMELHLIHYSYGVNSTEKGDLSSESTVSRIRTEHFPLTLESARPSHTSQYLCASSEYAGETETQYFGPGTRLLVL.

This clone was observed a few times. The DNA for the CDR3 is TGCGCCAGCAGCCTAGAAGGGACTTCTCCTCGGGAGACCCAGTACTTC. Residues: CASSLEGTSPRETQYF. The genes are TRBV4-1 and TRBJ2-5; possibly TRBD2 for D (6 bases). The CDR3 runs to 16 residues. Germline loops: CDR1 MGHRA, CDR2 YSYEKL. V was clipped by 4 bases and J by 5 bases, with 20 bases between them.

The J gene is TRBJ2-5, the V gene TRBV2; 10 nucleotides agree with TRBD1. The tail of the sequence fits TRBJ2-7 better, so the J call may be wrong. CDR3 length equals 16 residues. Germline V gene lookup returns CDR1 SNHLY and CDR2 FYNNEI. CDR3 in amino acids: CASSADRGRHGYEQYF. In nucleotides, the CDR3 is TGTGCCAGCAGTGCCGACAGGGGGCGACACGGTTACGAGCAGTACTTC.

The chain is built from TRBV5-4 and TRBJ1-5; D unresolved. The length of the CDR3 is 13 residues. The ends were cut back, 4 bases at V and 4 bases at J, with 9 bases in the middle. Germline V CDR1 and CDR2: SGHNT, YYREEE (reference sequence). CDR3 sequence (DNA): TGTGCCAGCAGCGAGGGAGTGAATCAGCCCCAGCATTTT. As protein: CASSEGVNQPQHF.